This T cell receptor beta chain was sequenced for a study of cytomegalovirus exposure and HLA in healthy donors. There are 14 residues in the CDR3. From germline, CDR1 is MNHNS and CDR2 SASEGT. The ends lost 7 bases at V and 4 bases at J; junction bases unmatched: 5. PCR primers comprised 60 Vbeta and 13 Jbeta primers. TCRdb's table, derived via immunoSEQ multiplex PCR, lists solely in-frame clones and lacks some. The repertoire holds roughly 99,000 clones, more than 75% seen once, with roughly 3.8% in the top ten. This clonotype was obtained from a middle-aged woman in good health and CMV-seronegative. The chain is built from TRBV6-1 and TRBJ2-1; 9 bases are a match to TRBD1. Sequencing was done on a sample of PBMCs. CDR3 sequence: CASTRTGVYNEQFF. CDR3 sequence (DNA): TGTGCCAGCACCCGGACAGGGGTTTACAATGAGCAGTTCTTC.